This T cell receptor (beta chain) came from a study of T cell changes during pregnancy in multiple sclerosis. The sample holds one count of this clone. TCRdb keeps only in-frame clones here, not all; method: immunoSEQ multiplex PCR. The sample lists tens of thousands of clones, around 94% occurring once. CDR1 is LNHDA and CDR2 is SQIVND in the germline V gene (reference sequence). The CDR3 is 13 amino acids. V was shortened by 3 bases and J by 5 bases, with 8 bases between the two germline ends. The sequenced sample was CD8+ T cells from peripheral blood mononuclear cells, obtained after pregnancy. This clonotype was sampled from a female donor with multiple sclerosis, enrolled in a pregnancy study. The rearrangement uses TRBV19 and TRBJ2-1; perhaps TRBD1 as D (5 bases). The CDR3 loop is CASSMTEDNEQFF. CDR3 DNA: TGTGCCAGTAGTATGACAGAGGACAATGAGCAGTTCTTC. The variable domain in full, with the rest retrieved from reference TRBV19 and TRBJ2-1, is DGGITQSPKYLFRKEGQNVTLSCEQNLNHDAMYWYRQDPGQGLRLIYYSQIVNDFQKGDIAEGYSVSREKKESFPLTVTSAQKNPTAFYLCASSMTEDNEQFFGPGTRLTVL.